Shown below are 22 T cell receptor beta chains from a single sample sequenced in a study of OX40 agonist ivuxolimab in advanced cancers. Only in-frame clones appear in the TCRdb table, and some are missing; sequencing was by immunoSEQ multiplex PCR. The table shows about 64,000 clones, with around 84% occurring only once. The sample was CD4+ or CD8+ T cells sorted from blood, taken in a trial of the OX40 agonist ivuxolimab. Every receptor here comes from an adult with an advanced solid tumor such as melanoma, head and neck, liver or kidney cancer.

The genes are TRBV12-1 and TRBJ2-1; the DNA was not compared with TRBD2, the D call given in the table. TRBV12-1 is a documented pseudogene. The CDR3 has 18 residues. This CDR3 reads CASTPRTSGQEGPNEQFF. The DNA for the CDR3 is TGTGCCAGCACCCCCCGGACTAGCGGGCAGGAAGGGCCCAATGAGCAGTTCTTC.

The rearrangement links TRBV11-1 to TRBJ2-1, with 9 nucleotides matching TRBD2. After removal of 6 bases from V and 2 bases from J, the junction contained 2 bases not matched to a gene. This CDR3 spans 14 amino acids. Germline V lookup: CDR1 SGHAT, CDR2 FQDESV (reference sequence). The chain's CDR3 is CASRGGGAYNEQFF. Written as DNA, the CDR3 is TGTGCCAGCAGAGGCGGGGGGGCCTACAATGAGCAGTTCTTC.

The chain recombines TRBV5-1 with TRBJ1-3; 7 nucleotides align to TRBD1. After removal of 4 bases from V and 2 bases from J, the junction contained 3 bases not matched to a gene. The CDR3 contains 14 residues. Germline values: CDR1 SGHRS, CDR2 YFSETQ. As DNA, the CDR3 is TGCGCCAGCAGCCCGGGGACAGCTGGAAACACCATATATTTT. Amino acid sequence: CASSPGTAGNTIYF.

This sequence joins TRBV29-1 and TRBJ2-3; TRBD2 might be the D (5 bases). This CDR3 region has 14 residues. V was trimmed by 8 bases and J by 0 bases, leaving 15 bases between them. Germline-derived CDR1 and CDR2 are SQVTM and ANQGSEA. This chain's CDR3 is CSTRPDSSTDTQYF. The DNA for the CDR3 is TGCAGCACCCGACCGGACTCTAGCACAGATACGCAGTATTTT.

This clone is medium-sized (0.01 to 0.1%) within its sample. V and J are TRBV2 and TRBJ1-2, with 7 bases that match TRBD1. Germline V CDR1 and CDR2: SNHLY, FYNNEI. The CDR3 contains 15 residues. J gave up 7 bases and V 2 bases, and 10 bases lay outside the gene matches. This CDR3 reads CASSESAAGGIGYTF. In DNA, the CDR3 is TGTGCCAGCAGTGAATCGGCCGCAGGGGGAATTGGCTACACCTTC.

The J gene is TRBJ2-4, the V gene TRBV4-2; D not certain. The CDR3 is 13 amino acids. Trimming removed 1 base from V and 9 bases from J, with 10 bases in between. Germline values: CDR1 LGHNA, CDR2 YNFKEQ. The CDR3 bases are TGTGCCAGCAGCCAAGCCCAGGCTGGCATTCAGTACTTC. It translates to CASSQAQAGIQYF.

The chain joins TRBV23-1 to TRBJ1-1; no firm D call. TRBV23-1 is noted as an ORF with a role that remains uncertain. The CDR3 sequence is 16 residues long. V lost 4 bases and J lost 1, with 16 bases in between. CDR3: CASSPRCGPKNTEAFF. The CDR3, as DNA: TGCGCCAGCAGTCCCCGCTGCGGACCTAAGAACACTGAAGCTTTCTTT.

The chain links TRBV27 to TRBJ2-7; D gene ambiguous. Deletions cut 3 bases from V and 2 bases from J, with 11 bases between. Germline CDR1 MNHEY, CDR2 SMNVEV (reference sequence). CDR3 length: 14 residues. The CDR3 loop reads CASSLNSAPYEQYF. As DNA, the CDR3 is TGTGCCAGCAGTTTGAACTCAGCCCCCTACGAGCAGTACTTC.

V gene TRBV19 combines with J gene TRBJ2-2; no definite D call. V dropped 4 bases and J dropped 1 base, with 13 bases sitting between them. CDR3 length: 16 amino acids. In germline, CDR1 is LNHDA, CDR2 SQIVND (reference sequence). The CDR3 region is CASSKQRTENTGELFF. CDR3 bases: TGTGCCAGTAGTAAACAGAGGACGGAGAACACCGGGGAGCTGTTTTTT. Filled out from reference TRBV19 and TRBJ2-2, the complete variable domain reads DGGITQSPKYLFRKEGQNVTLSCEQNLNHDAMYWYRQDPGQGLRLIYYSQIVNDFQKGDIAEGYSVSREKKESFPLTVTSAQKNPTAFYLCASSKQRTENTGELFFGEGSRLTVL.

This clone was found a few times. This rearrangement joins TRBV11-2 to TRBJ1-5; 12 nucleotides agree with TRBD1. V was pared by 5 bases and J by 4 bases, with 6 bases of the junction left unmatched. Germline V lookup: CDR1 SGHAT, CDR2 FQNNGV. The CDR3 runs 16 residues. The CDR3, as DNA: TGTGCCAGCAGCCCGGGACAGGGGGCGAGGAATCAGCCCCAGCATTTT. This sequence encodes CASSPGQGARNQPQHF. Based on the CDR3 plus reference TRBV11-2 and TRBJ1-5, the full variable domain is EAGVAQSPRYKIIEKRQSVAFWCNPISGHATLYWYQQILGQGPKLLIQFQNNGVVDDSQLPKDRFSAERLKGVDSTLKIQPAKLEDSAVYLCASSPGQGARNQPQHFGDGTRLSIL.

V and J are TRBV4-3 and TRBJ2-2; 7 positions match TRBD1. The CDR3 runs 17 residues. V lost 0 bases and J lost 2; bases outside the gene matches: 6. Per the germline V gene, CDR1 is LGHNA and CDR2 is YSLEER. The CDR3 reads CASSQEPGQTNTGELFF. The CDR3 DNA follows: TGCGCCAGCAGCCAAGAGCCGGGACAGACCAACACCGGGGAGCTGTTTTTT.

CDR3 residues: CASSATGYGYTF. Here the CDR3 DNA reads TGTGCCAGCAGCGCGACAGGGTATGGCTACACCTTC. The V call is TRBV9, the J call TRBJ1-2; 7 bases are a match to TRBD1. Germline lookup yields CDR1 SGDLS and CDR2 YYNGEE. The CDR3 spans 12 residues. Trimming removed 3 bases from V and 5 bases from J; junction bases left unmatched: 1.

In this sample, this clone turned up a few times. The rearrangement links TRBV19 to TRBJ2-6, with 7 positions matching TRBD1. Germline CDR1 reads LNHDA; CDR2 reads SQIVND (reference sequence). With 4 bases clipped from V and 0 bases from J, the junction kept 6 bases outside the gene matches. The CDR3 consists of 17 residues. The CDR3 protein is CASSSLQGDSGANVLTF. DNA for the CDR3: TGTGCCAGTAGTAGTTTGCAGGGGGACTCTGGGGCCAACGTCCTGACTTTC.

The chain uses TRBV6-5 and TRBJ2-5; possible D gene TRBD1, 6 bases. V dropped 2 bases and J dropped 4 bases, with 8 bases sitting between them. CDR1 and CDR2 (germline): MNHEY, SVGAGI. There are 13 residues in the CDR3. The CDR3 nucleotides are TGTGCCAGCAGTTACACAGGGCGAGAGACCCAGTACTTC. Translating it yields CASSYTGRETQYF.

This clone was counted a few times. The rearrangement links TRBV5-6 to TRBJ1-5; D possibly corresponds to TRBD1 (6 bases). The CDR3 spans 14 residues. Per the germline V gene, CDR1 is SGHDT and CDR2 is YYEEEE. Trimming stripped 4 bases from V and 8 bases from J, with 16 bases between. The CDR3 DNA reads as TGTGCCAGCAGCCTCTGGTGGGGGGCCGAGCCCCAGCATTTT. Its protein product is CASSLWWGAEPQHF.

This chain connects TRBV20-1 to TRBJ2-3; D is unclear. CDR1 and CDR2 (germline): DFQATT, SNEGSKA (reference sequence). Trimming removed 6 bases at V and 2 bases at J, with 6 bases between. The CDR3 is 11 residues long. CDR3 bases: TGCAGTGCAATTAACACAGATACGCAGTATTTT. Its translation is CSAINTDTQYF.

The rearrangement uses TRBV5-6 and TRBJ2-2, with D hard to call. The V end was cut by 7 bases, the J end by 6 bases, with 13 bases between. The CDR3 is 13 residues long. The germline V gene encodes CDR1 SGHDT and CDR2 YYEEEE. The CDR3 DNA reads as TGTGCCAGCCTCAGATTTGGGGCCGGGGAGCTGTTTTTT. This translates into CASLRFGAGELFF.

The chain's CDR3 is CASSSGQGETQYF. In nucleotides, the CDR3 is TGTGCCAGCAGCTCGGGACAAGGGGAGACCCAGTACTTC. The rearrangement uses TRBV13 and TRBJ2-5; perhaps TRBD1 as D (6 bases). V was clipped by 4 bases and J by 5 bases, with 11 bases between them. This CDR3 is 13 amino acids long. The germline V gene encodes CDR1 PRHDT and CDR2 FYEKMQ (reference sequence).

This clone was seen once. The chain carries TRBV9 and TRBJ1-2; D may be TRBD1 (5 bases). This CDR3 has 12 residues. The germline V gene encodes CDR1 SGDLS and CDR2 YYNGEE. Between the trimmed V and J ends, which lost 3 bases and 7 bases, there was a span of 10 bases. The CDR3 region has the DNA TGTGCCAGCAGCGCGGGCGGGGGTGGCTACACCTTC. It specifies CASSAGGGGYTF.

The V call is TRBV6-1, the J call TRBJ2-7, with 7 bases lining up with TRBD1. The germline V gene encodes CDR1 MNHNS and CDR2 SASEGT. There are 12 residues in the CDR3. J was trimmed by 2 bases and V by 7 bases; bases with no gene match: 2. The CDR3 region has the DNA TGTGCCAGCAAGACAGGGACCTACGAGCAGTACTTC. This translates into CASKTGTYEQYF.

V usage is TRBV10-3 and J usage is TRBJ1-2, with 10 bases lining up with TRBD1. The CDR3 spans 14 residues. CDR1 ENHRY and CDR2 SYGVKD come from the germline V gene. V gave up 4 bases and J gave up 7 bases; unmatched junction bases: 6. The CDR3 nucleotides read TGTGCCATCAGTGGGGGACAGGGGAGACGTGGCTACACCTTC. This gives the protein CAISGGQGRRGYTF.

V gene TRBV30 combines with J gene TRBJ1-3; 8 bases match TRBD1. J lost 2 bases, V lost 0 bases, and 3 bases had no gene match. Germline V lookup: CDR1 GTSNPN, CDR2 SVGIG (reference sequence). CDR3 size: 15 residues. CDR3 nucleotide sequence: TGTGCCTGGAGTGTTGGACAGGGCGCTGGAAACACCATATATTTT. Translation: CAWSVGQGAGNTIYF. Full variable domain (outside the CDR3, taken from reference TRBV30 and TRBJ1-3): SQTIHQWPATLVQPVGSPLSLECTVEGTSNPNLYWYRQAAGRGLQLLFYSVGIGQISSEVPQNLSASRPQDRQFILSSKKLLLSDSGFYLCAWSVGQGAGNTIYFGEGSWLTVV.